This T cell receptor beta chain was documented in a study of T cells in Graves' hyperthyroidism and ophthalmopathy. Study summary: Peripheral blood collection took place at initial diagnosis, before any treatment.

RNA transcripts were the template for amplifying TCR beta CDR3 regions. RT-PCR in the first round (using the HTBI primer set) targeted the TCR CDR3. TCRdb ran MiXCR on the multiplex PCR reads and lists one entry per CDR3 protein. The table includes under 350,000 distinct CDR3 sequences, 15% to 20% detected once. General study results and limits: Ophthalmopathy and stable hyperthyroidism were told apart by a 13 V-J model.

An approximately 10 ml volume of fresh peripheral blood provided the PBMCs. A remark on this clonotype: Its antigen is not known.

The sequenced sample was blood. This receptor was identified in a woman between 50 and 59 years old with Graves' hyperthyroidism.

For the CDR3, the DNA is TGTGCCAGCAGTGTTCGGGAGCTTTCACCGCACCTGTTTTTT. The encoded protein is CASSVRELSPHLFF. This rearrangement joins TRBV2 to TRBJ2-2; tentative D call: TRBD2 (6 bases). The CDR3 is made up of 14 amino acids. Germline CDR1 reads SNHLY; CDR2 reads FYNNEI. The ends were cut back, 4 bases at V and 14 bases at J, with 20 bases in the middle.